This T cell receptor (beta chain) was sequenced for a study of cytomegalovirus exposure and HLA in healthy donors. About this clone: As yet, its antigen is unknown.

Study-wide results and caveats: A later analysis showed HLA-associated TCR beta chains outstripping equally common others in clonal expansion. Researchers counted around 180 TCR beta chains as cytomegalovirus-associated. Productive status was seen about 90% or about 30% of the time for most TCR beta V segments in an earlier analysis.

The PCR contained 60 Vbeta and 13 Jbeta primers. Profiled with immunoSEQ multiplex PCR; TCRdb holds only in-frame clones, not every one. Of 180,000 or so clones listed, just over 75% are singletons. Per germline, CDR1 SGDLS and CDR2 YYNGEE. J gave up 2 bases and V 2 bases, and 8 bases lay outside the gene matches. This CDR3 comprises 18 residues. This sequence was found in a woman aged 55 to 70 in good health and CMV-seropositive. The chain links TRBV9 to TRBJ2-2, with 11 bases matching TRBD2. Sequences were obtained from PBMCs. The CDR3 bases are TGTGCCAGCAGCGTCCTTAGCGGGGGGGCAAGTAACACCGGGGAGCTGTTTTTT. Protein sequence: CASSVLSGGASNTGELFF.